The rows below give T cell receptor beta chains drawn from one sample of a study of blood T cell repertoires in COVID-19. Libraries were prepared by immunoSEQ multiplex PCR; TCRdb keeps only in-frame clonotypes and omits some of them. The sample consists of 60,000 or so clones, approximately 70% of them appearing once. Sequences were obtained from PBMCs or T cells enriched from blood (not recorded which). Receptors were obtained from an older woman who had been exposed to COVID-19. Both conserved end residues are part of each CDR3. The order of the fields is CDR3 protein, CDR3 DNA, clone size, J gene, V gene, D gene. D genes are given only for firm matches. Size is omitted from some rows. Given values are once, few, many or a class for expanded clones.

cdr3_aa: CASSKAQGAPKRENTGELFF
cdr3_nt: TGTGCCAGCAGCAAAGCACAGGGGGCGCCTAAGCGGGAGAACACCGGGGAGCTGTTTTTT
clone_size: .
j_call: TRBJ2-2
v_call: TRBV21-1
d_call: .

cdr3_aa: CASSLLVGTGGSTQYF
cdr3_nt: TGTGCCAGCAGCTTATTGGTAGGGACAGGGGGTTCGACCCAGTACTTC
clone_size: few
j_call: TRBJ2-5
v_call: TRBV7-8
d_call: TRBD1

cdr3_aa: CASSTDRAVLNTEAFF
cdr3_nt: TGTGCCAGCAGTACGGACAGGGCGGTTCTGAACACTGAAGCTTTCTTT
clone_size: few
j_call: TRBJ1-1
v_call: TRBV28
d_call: TRBD1

cdr3_aa: CASGQDRAPNYGYTF
cdr3_nt: TGTGCCAGCGGACAAGACAGGGCCCCTAACTATGGCTACACCTTC
clone_size: .
j_call: TRBJ1-2
v_call: TRBV5-4
d_call: TRBD1

cdr3_aa: CASSLARPKYEQYF
cdr3_nt: TGTGCCAGCAGCTTGGCCAGGCCTAAGTACGAGCAGTACTTC
clone_size: .
j_call: TRBJ2-7
v_call: TRBV7-3
d_call: .

cdr3_aa: CASSPVSVGNEQFF
cdr3_nt: TGCGCCAGCAGCCCCGTATCTGTCGGCAATGAGCAGTTCTTC
clone_size: .
j_call: TRBJ2-1
v_call: TRBV5-1
d_call: .

cdr3_aa: CASRPDTNYGYTF
cdr3_nt: TGTGCCAGCAGACCAGACACCAACTATGGCTACACCTTC
clone_size: .
j_call: TRBJ1-2
v_call: TRBV2
d_call: .

cdr3_aa: CASSLQGWNGYTF
cdr3_nt: TGTGCCAGTAGTTTGCAGGGGTGGAATGGCTACACCTTC
clone_size: .
j_call: TRBJ1-2
v_call: TRBV19
d_call: .

cdr3_aa: CASSSDREAYGYTF
cdr3_nt: TGTGCCAGCAGCTCGGACAGGGAGGCCTATGGCTACACCTTC
clone_size: .
j_call: TRBJ1-2
v_call: TRBV11-2
d_call: TRBD1

cdr3_aa: CASSGQGADTQYF
cdr3_nt: TGTGCCAGCAGTGGACAGGGGGCAGATACGCAGTATTTT
clone_size: .
j_call: TRBJ2-3
v_call: TRBV21-1
d_call: .

cdr3_aa: CASSSVPQNEQFF
cdr3_nt: TGTGCCAGCAGCTCCGTCCCCCAGAATGAGCAGTTCTTC
clone_size: .
j_call: TRBJ2-1
v_call: TRBV11-2
d_call: .

cdr3_aa: CASRRQTYEQYF
cdr3_nt: TGTGCCAGCAGACGACAGACCTACGAGCAGTACTTC
clone_size: .
j_call: TRBJ2-7
v_call: TRBV28
d_call: .

cdr3_aa: CASSVSGRRPTSTDTQYF
cdr3_nt: TGTGCCAGCAGCGTTAGCGGAAGAAGACCAACTAGCACAGATACGCAGTATTTT
clone_size: .
j_call: TRBJ2-3
v_call: TRBV5-4
d_call: .

cdr3_aa: CASSKAPGGLTYNEQFF
cdr3_nt: TGTGCCAGCAGCAAGGCCCCCGGAGGGCTTACCTACAATGAGCAGTTCTTC
clone_size: .
j_call: TRBJ2-1
v_call: TRBV7-2
d_call: .

cdr3_aa: CASRRQGAGGLVF
cdr3_nt: TGTGCCAGCAGAAGACAGGGGGCGGGGGGATTGGTCTTC
clone_size: .
j_call: TRBJ2-1
v_call: TRBV27
d_call: TRBD1

cdr3_aa: CASSPALRLAEKYEQYF
cdr3_nt: TGTGCCAGCAGTCCCGCGTTAAGACTAGCAGAAAAGTACGAGCAGTACTTC
clone_size: once
j_call: TRBJ2-7
v_call: TRBV28
d_call: TRBD2

cdr3_aa: CASSRQGLNEKLFF
cdr3_nt: TGTGCCAGCAGTCGACAGGGCCTTAATGAAAAACTGTTTTTT
clone_size: .
j_call: TRBJ1-4
v_call: TRBV9
d_call: TRBD1

cdr3_aa: CASRHLARTDTQYF
cdr3_nt: TGTGCCAGCAGACACCTGGCACGCACAGATACGCAGTATTTT
clone_size: .
j_call: TRBJ2-3
v_call: TRBV28
d_call: .

cdr3_aa: CASSLDLPTGNQPQHF
cdr3_nt: TGTGCCAGCAGCTTAGATCTCCCGACAGGGAATCAGCCCCAGCATTTT
clone_size: .
j_call: TRBJ1-5
v_call: TRBV11-2
d_call: TRBD1

cdr3_aa: CASSPAYEQYF
cdr3_nt: TGTGCCAGCAGTCCCGCCTACGAGCAGTACTTC
clone_size: once
j_call: TRBJ2-7
v_call: TRBV28
d_call: .

cdr3_aa: CASSQGLAGGLKAYNEQFF
cdr3_nt: TGTGCCAGCAGCCAGGGACTAGCGGGAGGCCTAAAAGCCTACAATGAGCAGTTCTTC
clone_size: many
j_call: TRBJ2-1
v_call: TRBV3-1/TRBV3-2
d_call: TRBD2

cdr3_aa: CSASDSLTDTQYF
cdr3_nt: TGCAGTGCTAGTGACTCACTCACAGATACGCAGTATTTT
clone_size: .
j_call: TRBJ2-3
v_call: TRBV20-1
d_call: .

cdr3_aa: CASSYVRSSYNSPLHF
cdr3_nt: TGTGCCAGCAGTTACGTGAGGAGCTCCTATAATTCACCCCTCCACTTT
clone_size: .
j_call: TRBJ1-6
v_call: TRBV6-5
d_call: .

cdr3_aa: CASSVTGSGELFF
cdr3_nt: TGTGCCAGCAGCGTTACAGGGTCCGGGGAGCTGTTTTTT
clone_size: .
j_call: TRBJ2-2
v_call: TRBV9
d_call: .